The 17 T cell receptor beta chains in this list originate from one sample, sequenced in a study of blood T cell repertoires in COVID-19. The protocol was immunoSEQ multiplex PCR, while the TCRdb copy is restricted to in-frame clones and leaves out a portion. The table shows fewer than 100,000 clones, with more than 80% occurring only once. Sequencing was carried out using peripheral blood. All receptors derive from an elderly woman with acute or convalescent COVID-19.

The V call is TRBV15, the J call TRBJ1-3, with 8 bases matching TRBD1. CDR1 and CDR2 (germline): LNHNV, YYDKDF (reference sequence). The trim removed 3 bases at V and 4 bases at J, leaving 8 bases unmatched. The CDR3 sequence is 16 residues long. The CDR3 region has the DNA TGTGCCACCAGCAGCACCCAGGGGGCGTCAGGAAACACCATATATTTT. Amino acids: CATSSTQGASGNTIYF.

This chain uses TRBV4-1 with TRBJ1-4; possibly TRBD1 for D (6 bases). The CDR3 loop spans 14 amino acids. CDR1 is MGHRA, CDR2 YSYEKL, per germline. The V gene lost 4 bases and the J gene lost 5 bases, with 11 bases spanning the gap. The CDR3 region has the DNA TGCGCCAGCAGCCGTGGGAGGGGGAATGAAAAACTGTTTTTT. It codes for CASSRGRGNEKLFF.

The gene calls are TRBV5-4 and TRBJ1-2; a weak D match, TRBD1 (6 bases). CDR3 length: 14 amino acids. Trimming left V 4 bases short and J 3 bases short, with 13 bases between. Germline V gene sequence: CDR1 SGHNT, CDR2 YYREEE (reference sequence). CDR3 in amino acids: CASSPQGLHYGYTF. The CDR3 region has the DNA TGTGCCAGCAGCCCGCAGGGGCTCCACTATGGCTACACCTTC.

This chain links TRBV9 with TRBJ2-3, with D perhaps TRBD2 (5 bases). CDR1 is SGDLS, CDR2 YYNGEE, per germline. Deletions cut 0 bases from V and 2 bases from J, with 16 bases between. The CDR3 length is 17 residues. The CDR3 sequence: CASSVGDISGVTDTQYF. In DNA form, the CDR3 reads TGTGCCAGCAGCGTAGGAGACATAAGCGGTGTCACAGATACGCAGTATTTT.

The genes are TRBV7-6 and TRBJ1-2; weak D call: TRBD1 (5 bases). CDR3 length: 14 amino acids. The V gene's germline CDR1 is SGHVS and CDR2 FNYEAQ. V was trimmed by 1 base and J by 2 bases, leaving 8 bases between them. In DNA, the CDR3 is TGTGCCAGCAGCTTAGGACGACAGAACTATGGCTACACCTTC. Protein: CASSLGRQNYGYTF.

This clone was seen only once. The chain couples TRBV29-1 to TRBJ1-1, with no clear D. CDR1 is SQVTM, CDR2 ANQGSEA, per germline. The CDR3 consists of 13 residues. V was shortened by 4 bases and J by 1 base, with 10 bases between the two germline ends. In DNA, the CDR3 is TGCAGCGTTGGTTGGAGTGGGAACACTGAAGCTTTCTTT. Translation: CSVGWSGNTEAFF.

The V call is TRBV5-1, the J call TRBJ2-5; TRBD2 might be the D (5 bases). Between the trimmed V and J ends, which lost 2 bases and 2 bases, there was a span of 13 bases. This CDR3 region has 15 residues. CDR1 SGHRS and CDR2 YFSETQ come from the germline V gene. This CDR3 reads CASSFPTGDQETQYF. CDR3 coding DNA: TGCGCCAGCAGCTTTCCCACCGGGGATCAAGAGACCCAGTACTTC.

The V and J genes are TRBV6-5 and TRBJ2-2; D is unresolved. In germline, CDR1 is MNHEY, CDR2 SVGAGI. V was pared by 4 bases and J by 6 bases, with 12 bases between. This CDR3 has 14 amino acids. The CDR3 is CASSSQTSSGELFF. As DNA, the CDR3 is TGTGCCAGCAGTTCTCAGACATCCTCCGGGGAGCTGTTTTTT.

The chain recombines TRBV7-6 with TRBJ2-1; tentatively, D is TRBD2 (5 bases). The germline V gene has CDR1 SGHVS and CDR2 FNYEAQ. This CDR3 comprises 15 residues. The V gene lost 5 bases and the J gene lost 2 bases, with 13 bases spanning the gap. CDR3 amino acids: CASSGGALTYNEQFF. The CDR3 bases are TGTGCCAGCAGCGGAGGAGCGCTAACCTACAATGAGCAGTTCTTC. Variable domain in full (rest from reference TRBV7-6 and TRBJ2-1): GAGVSQSPRYKVTKRGQDVALRCDPISGHVSLYWYRQALGQGPEFLTYFNYEAQQDKSGLPNDRFSAERPEGSISTLTIQRTEQRDSAMYRCASSGGALTYNEQFFGPGTRLTVL.

The chain joins TRBV5-4 to TRBJ1-1, with TRBD1 identical over 7 bases. Germline values: CDR1 SGHNT, CDR2 YYREEE (reference sequence). The CDR3 is made up of 15 amino acids. The ends lost 4 bases at V and 3 bases at J; junction bases unmatched: 9. The CDR3 here is CASSPGQEGDTEAFF. The CDR3 DNA sequence: TGTGCCAGCAGCCCCGGACAGGAGGGGGACACTGAAGCTTTCTTT.

The rearrangement joins TRBV5-8 to TRBJ2-7, with 9 bases matching TRBD1. Trimming removed 7 bases from V and 4 bases from J; junction bases left unmatched: 12. Per germline, CDR1 SGHTS and CDR2 YDEGEE. The CDR3 is made up of 15 amino acids. The CDR3 nucleotides are TGTGCCAGCGTTCTAAGAAGGACAGGGGTTTACGAGCAGTACTTC. Protein product: CASVLRRTGVYEQYF.

The chain couples TRBV3-1 (or the pseudogene TRBV3-2) to TRBJ2-1; D perhaps matches TRBD2 (7 bases). V lost 4 bases and J lost 7, with 20 bases in between. The CDR3 loop spans 16 amino acids. Looked up from germline, CDR1 is LGHDT and CDR2 is YNNKEL (reference sequence). CDR3 DNA sequence: TGTGCCAGCAGCCCTAGTATGAGGGGGGGCGGGAATGAGCAGTTCTTC. This translates into CASSPSMRGGGNEQFF.

The V gene is TRBV6-5, the J gene TRBJ2-5; 7 bases map to TRBD1. The V gene's germline CDR1 is MNHEY and CDR2 SVGAGI. CDR3 size: 13 residues. The V segment lost 7 bases and the J segment 5 bases; nucleotides outside the gene matches: 7. The DNA for the CDR3 is TGTGCCAGCAACCACAGGGGTGGGGAGACCCAGTACTTC. Protein sequence: CASNHRGGETQYF.

V is TRBV18 and J is TRBJ1-4; 7 positions agree with TRBD1. V dropped 7 bases and J dropped 5; count of bases not matched to a gene: 7. This CDR3 spans 14 amino acids. In germline, CDR1 is KGHSH, CDR2 LQKENI. The CDR3 nucleotides are TGTGCCAGCTTCCCGGACAGGTACAATGAAAAACTGTTTTTT. Its protein product is CASFPDRYNEKLFF.

This clone was picked up one time. The J gene is TRBJ1-1, the V gene TRBV7-3; 10 bases map to TRBD1. Germline CDR1 SGHTA, CDR2 FQGTGA. This CDR3 comprises 19 residues. V was pared by 1 base and J by 2 bases, with 13 bases of the junction left unmatched. This chain's CDR3 is CASSLKPLSRDRGNTEAFF. The CDR3, as DNA: TGTGCCAGCAGCTTAAAACCCCTTAGTCGGGACAGGGGCAACACTGAAGCTTTCTTT. The full variable domain, with the rest looked up from reference TRBV7-3 and TRBJ1-1, is GAGVSQTPSNKVTEKGKYVELRCDPISGHTALYWYRQSLGQGPEFLIYFQGTGAADDSGLPNDRFFAVRPEGSVSTLKIQRTERGDSAVYLCASSLKPLSRDRGNTEAFFGQGTRLTVV.

The chain joins TRBV27 to TRBJ2-7; 10 nucleotides match TRBD1. The V segment lost 9 bases and the J segment 2 bases; nucleotides outside the gene matches: 4. This CDR3 is built from 13 residues. From germline, CDR1 is MNHEY and CDR2 SMNVEV (reference sequence). CDR3 loop: CARGTGETYEQYF. The CDR3 nucleotides read TGTGCCAGAGGGACAGGGGAGACCTACGAGCAGTACTTC.

The J gene is TRBJ2-2, the V gene TRBV9; 10 nucleotides align to TRBD1. The CDR3 runs 14 residues. The ends lost 4 bases at V and 8 bases at J; junction bases unmatched: 5. From germline, CDR1 is SGDLS and CDR2 YYNGEE. The chain's CDR3 is CASSLRQGAGELFF. The CDR3 nucleotides read TGTGCCAGCAGCCTACGACAGGGGGCTGGGGAGCTGTTTTTT.